This passage covers 32 T cell receptor beta chains from one sample sequenced in a study of cytomegalovirus exposure and HLA in healthy donors. Use of 60 Vbeta and 13 Jbeta primers characterized the PCR. Measured with immunoSEQ multiplex PCR; TCRdb has only the in-frame clones, and not every one. There are approximately 140,000 clones in the sample, with about 1.6% held by the top ten. Sequenced sample: PBMCs. The source of these receptors is a woman aged 50 to 60 in good health and CMV-seronegative.

V and J are TRBV5-1 and TRBJ2-5; 7 bases fit TRBD2. The V gene's germline CDR1 is SGHRS and CDR2 YFSETQ. After removal of 4 bases from V and 0 bases from J, the junction contained 3 bases not matched to a gene. The CDR3 contains 14 residues. The CDR3 coding sequence is TGCGCCAGCAGCGTGACTAGCTACCAAGAGACCCAGTACTTC. Translating it yields CASSVTSYQETQYF.

The rearrangement uses TRBV29-1 and TRBJ2-5; 9 nucleotides match TRBD1. CDR1 and CDR2 (germline): SQVTM, ANQGSEA. CDR3 size: 13 residues. V lost 6 bases, J lost 4 bases, and 6 bases stayed unmatched. Written as DNA, the CDR3 is TGCAGCGTCGAGGACAGGGGTGGAGAGACCCAGTACTTC. It encodes CSVEDRGGETQYF. Full variable domain (rest looked up from reference TRBV29-1 and TRBJ2-5): SAVISQKPSRDICQRGTSLTIQCQVDSQVTMMFWYRQQPGQSLTLIATANQGSEATYESGFVIDKFPISRPNLTFSTLTVSNMSPEDSSIYLCSVEDRGGETQYFGPGTRLLVL.

V and J are TRBV30 and TRBJ1-1; tentatively, D is TRBD1 (6 bases). CDR1 GTSNPN and CDR2 SVGIG come from the germline V gene (reference sequence). Trimming stripped 5 bases from V and 1 base from J, with 8 bases between. The CDR3 has 12 amino acids. The CDR3 sequence is CAWGGQNTEAFF. The CDR3 DNA reads as TGTGCCTGGGGGGGACAGAACACTGAAGCTTTCTTT.

The genes are TRBV28 and TRBJ2-1; 7 bases are a match to TRBD2. V shed 5 bases and J 5 bases; nucleotides not matched to a gene: 9. The length of the CDR3 is 15 residues. Germline-derived CDR1 and CDR2 are MDHEN and SYDVKM. The CDR3 nucleotides are TGTGCCAGCAGTCTCATGGGGGGGGGAAACAATGAGCAGTTCTTC. Protein sequence: CASSLMGGGNNEQFF.

J is TRBJ2-2 and V is TRBV28, with D unresolved. This CDR3 spans 16 amino acids. Deletions cut 5 bases from V and 0 bases from J, with 13 bases between. Germline loops: CDR1 MDHEN, CDR2 SYDVKM. CDR3 bases: TGTGCCAGCAGTCCCTCCCAGGCAGCGAACACCGGGGAGCTGTTTTTT. Amino acid sequence: CASSPSQAANTGELFF.

The chain couples TRBV5-1 to TRBJ1-6; a weak D match, TRBD1 (5 bases). CDR3 length: 16 residues. With 6 bases removed from V and 5 bases from J, the gap between germline ends came to 18 bases. Germline lookup yields CDR1 SGHRS and CDR2 YFSETQ. CDR3 protein: CASNVGGMTDNSPLHF. The CDR3 region has the DNA TGCGCCAGCAACGTCGGCGGTATGACAGATAATTCACCCCTCCACTTT. Filled out from reference TRBV5-1 and TRBJ1-6, the complete variable domain reads KAGVTQTPRYLIKTRGQQVTLSCSPISGHRSVSWYQQTPGQGLQFLFEYFSETQRNKGNFPGRFSGRQFSNSRSEMNVSTLELGDSALYLCASNVGGMTDNSPLHFGNGTRLTVT.

This chain joins TRBV6-1 and TRBJ2-7; 9 bases agree with TRBD1. With 6 bases clipped from V and 1 base from J, the junction kept 4 bases outside the gene matches. In germline, CDR1 is MNHNS, CDR2 SASEGT. The CDR3 totals 14 residues. CDR3 amino acids: CASRRDRESYEQYF. CDR3 DNA: TGTGCCAGCAGACGGGACAGGGAATCCTACGAGCAGTACTTC.

This chain joins TRBV29-1 and TRBJ2-3, with D possibly matching TRBD1 (7 bases). Germline V gene sequence: CDR1 SQVTM, CDR2 ANQGSEA. Trimming removed 0 bases from V and 1 base from J, with 14 bases in between. The CDR3 is 16 amino acids. The CDR3 loop is CSVEDPGGWGTDTQYF. The CDR3 coding sequence is TGCAGCGTTGAAGACCCAGGGGGGTGGGGCACAGATACGCAGTATTTT.

The chain links TRBV29-1 to TRBJ2-1; TRBD2 matches at 9 bases. Germline V lookup: CDR1 SQVTM, CDR2 ANQGSEA. The CDR3 is made up of 14 amino acids. V shed 5 bases and J 6 bases; nucleotides not matched to a gene: 8. The chain's CDR3 is CSVTSGRFFNEQFF. The DNA for the CDR3 is TGCAGCGTTACCAGCGGGAGGTTTTTCAATGAGCAGTTCTTC.

V gene TRBV28 combines with J gene TRBJ1-5; no firm D call. With 7 bases removed from V and 0 bases from J, the gap between germline ends came to 13 bases. The CDR3 extends over 15 amino acids. Germline V gives CDR1 MDHEN, CDR2 SYDVKM. The DNA for the CDR3 is TGTGCCAGCACCCTTGGCGGGTATAGCAATCAGCCCCAGCATTTT. Translated: CASTLGGYSNQPQHF.

The chain employs TRBV7-9 and TRBJ1-1; D gene unclear. The germline V and J ends were trimmed by 5 bases and 4 bases, with 8 bases remaining between them. This CDR3 has 12 residues. The germline CDR1 and CDR2 sequences are SEHNR and FQNEAQ (reference sequence). This CDR3 reads CASSPWATEAFF. As DNA, the CDR3 is TGTGCCAGCAGCCCTTGGGCCACTGAAGCTTTCTTT. The full variable domain, in which reference TRBV7-9 and TRBJ1-1 provide the parts outside the CDR3, is DTGVSQNPRHKITKRGQNVTFRCDPISEHNRLYWYRQTLGQGPEFLTYFQNEAQLEKSRLLSDRFSAERPKGSFSTLEIQRTEQGDSAMYLCASSPWATEAFFGQGTRLTVV.

The chain has TRBV18 and TRBJ1-2; maybe TRBD1 (6 bases). The CDR3 spans 15 residues. CDR1 is KGHSH and CDR2 is LQKENI in the germline V gene. V lost 4 bases and J lost 0, with 12 bases in between. CDR3 bases: TGTGCCAGCTCACAGGGACACTCCGCTAACTATGGCTACACCTTC. Amino acid sequence: CASSQGHSANYGYTF.

V gene TRBV7-9 combines with J gene TRBJ1-6; 7 positions agree with TRBD1. Trimming cost V 3 bases and J 7 bases; bases outside gene matches: 0. The CDR3 contains 13 residues. Germline lookup yields CDR1 SEHNR and CDR2 FQNEAQ (reference sequence). This CDR3 is CASSLTGNSPLHF. CDR3 nucleotide sequence: TGTGCCAGCAGCTTGACAGGGAATTCACCCCTCCACTTT.

V usage is TRBV5-4 and J usage is TRBJ2-5, with a possible D match to TRBD2 (5 bases). The CDR3 contains 14 residues. Germline V lookup: CDR1 SGHNT, CDR2 YYREEE (reference sequence). V dropped 4 bases and J dropped 4 bases, with 14 bases sitting between them. The CDR3 region has the DNA TGTGCCAGCAGCCCCGGACTGAGAGGAGAGACCCAGTACTTC. This gives the protein CASSPGLRGETQYF.

About this clone: The sample has other DNA sequences that encode this CDR3 too. This chain uses TRBV28 with TRBJ2-7; possible D gene TRBD2, 5 bases. V dropped 3 bases and J dropped 7 bases, with 7 bases sitting between them. This CDR3 is 11 amino acids long. Germline lookup yields CDR1 MDHEN and CDR2 SYDVKM. CDR3 sequence reads: CASSFPGEQYF. The CDR3 DNA follows: TGTGCCAGCAGTTTTCCGGGAGAGCAGTACTTC.

V gene TRBV28 combines with J gene TRBJ2-7; D remains ambiguous. The CDR3 runs to 11 residues. Trimming pared 2 bases from V and 6 bases from J, leaving 5 bases between. CDR1 and CDR2 (germline): MDHEN, SYDVKM. The CDR3 here is CASSLASEQYF. CDR3 sequence (DNA): TGTGCCAGCAGTTTAGCTAGCGAGCAGTACTTC.

The J gene is TRBJ2-3, the V gene TRBV7-9, with D unclear. Trimming shortened V by 3 bases and J by 6 bases, and 10 bases separated the two germline ends. Germline assignment: CDR1 SEHNR and CDR2 FQNEAQ (reference sequence). CDR3 length: 13 residues. CDR3 bases: TGTGCCAGCAGCTTTAACCGGGTGGATACGCAGTATTTT. This encodes CASSFNRVDTQYF.

The J gene is TRBJ2-3, the V gene TRBV25-1; 7 nucleotides match TRBD1. The germline V gene has CDR1 MGHDK and CDR2 SYGVNS. There are 16 residues in the CDR3. After removal of 1 base from V and 5 bases from J, the junction contained 9 bases not matched to a gene. The CDR3 region has the DNA TGTGCCAGCAGTGAATCAGGGACAGTGAGGGAAGATACGCAGTATTTT. Protein product: CASSESGTVREDTQYF.

The chain recombines TRBV30 with TRBJ2-1, with 9 bases fitting TRBD1. This CDR3 spans 15 amino acids. Germline V CDR1 and CDR2: GTSNPN, SVGIG (reference sequence). Germline trimming cut 0 bases from V and 3 bases from J; bases unmatched to any gene: 3. CDR3 in amino acids: CAWSVTGQGYNEQFF. CDR3 bases: TGTGCCTGGAGTGTAACGGGACAGGGCTACAATGAGCAGTTCTTC.

The chain recombines TRBV18 with TRBJ2-7; TRBD1 matches 8 bases. This CDR3 has 14 amino acids. Trimming cost V 7 bases and J 2 bases; bases outside gene matches: 7. Germline V gene data show CDR1 as KGHSH and CDR2 as LQKENI. CDR3 residues: CASFQGQETYEQYF. For the CDR3, the DNA is TGTGCCAGCTTCCAGGGACAGGAGACCTACGAGCAGTACTTC.

This chain joins TRBV4-2 and TRBJ1-1; D ambiguous. The CDR3 runs 10 residues. With 8 bases removed from V and 5 bases from J, the gap between germline ends came to 6 bases. Germline CDR1 LGHNA, CDR2 YNFKEQ. The CDR3 region is CASPLTEAFF. The CDR3 DNA sequence: TGTGCCAGCCCCTTGACTGAAGCTTTCTTT.

V gene TRBV5-1 combines with J gene TRBJ1-1; maybe TRBD1 (6 bases). Trimming removed 1 base from V and 4 bases from J, with 11 bases in between. This CDR3 has 14 residues. The germline V gene encodes CDR1 SGHRS and CDR2 YFSETQ. CDR3 DNA: TGCGCCAGCAGCTTGTGGGACACTACCACTGAAGCTTTCTTT. Protein product: CASSLWDTTTEAFF.

The chain carries TRBV16 and TRBJ2-7; TRBD2 might be the D (6 bases). V lost 4 bases, J lost 6 bases, and 22 bases lay in between. The CDR3 is 16 amino acids. CDR1 KGHSY and CDR2 FQNENV come from the germline V gene. The CDR3 DNA is TGTGCCAGCAGCCCTAGAGGAGGGACGCACGGAGGCGAGCAGTACTTC. Protein sequence: CASSPRGGTHGGEQYF.

The rearrangement uses TRBV28 and TRBJ2-2; 8 nucleotides align to TRBD1. Per the germline V gene, CDR1 is MDHEN and CDR2 is SYDVKM. The CDR3 has 17 residues. The ends lost 3 bases at V and 1 base at J; junction bases unmatched: 7. The CDR3 protein is CASSFSPGQVNTGELFF. The CDR3 DNA follows: TGTGCCAGCAGTTTCTCCCCGGGACAGGTGAACACCGGGGAGCTGTTTTTT.

The J gene is TRBJ1-3, the V gene TRBV28, with a possible D match to TRBD1 (5 bases). The V gene's germline CDR1 is MDHEN and CDR2 SYDVKM. Trimming left V 8 bases short and J 0 bases short, with 14 bases between. The CDR3 length is 15 residues. The CDR3 loop is CASAFTRDSGNTIYF. CDR3 nucleotides: TGTGCCAGCGCCTTCACCAGGGACTCTGGAAACACCATATATTTT.

The chain carries TRBV5-6 and TRBJ2-7; weak D call: TRBD2 (6 bases). Looked up from germline, CDR1 is SGHDT and CDR2 is YYEEEE. V dropped 0 bases and J dropped 1 base, with 11 bases sitting between them. The CDR3 contains 15 residues. CDR3 amino acids: CASSLVALASYEQYF. Written as DNA, the CDR3 is TGTGCCAGCAGCTTGGTTGCCCTAGCGTCCTACGAGCAGTACTTC. Together with reference TRBV5-6 and TRBJ2-7, the CDR3 gives the full variable domain: DAGVTQSPTHLIKTRGQQVTLRCSPKSGHDTVSWYQQALGQGPQFIFQYYEEEERQRGNFPDRFSGHQFPNYSSELNVNALLLGDSALYLCASSLVALASYEQYFGPGTRLTVT.

The rearrangement uses TRBV5-1 and TRBJ2-5, with TRBD1 matching over 7 bases. The trim removed 4 bases at V and 5 bases at J, leaving 14 bases unmatched. The CDR3 sequence is 16 residues long. Looked up from germline, CDR1 is SGHRS and CDR2 is YFSETQ. CDR3 in amino acids: CASSTRQGSPEETQYF. The CDR3 DNA reads as TGCGCCAGCAGCACCCGACAGGGCTCGCCGGAGGAGACCCAGTACTTC. Variable domain in full (rest from reference TRBV5-1 and TRBJ2-5): KAGVTQTPRYLIKTRGQQVTLSCSPISGHRSVSWYQQTPGQGLQFLFEYFSETQRNKGNFPGRFSGRQFSNSRSEMNVSTLELGDSALYLCASSTRQGSPEETQYFGPGTRLLVL.

The chain carries TRBV15 and TRBJ1-4; 9 nucleotides agree with TRBD1. J gave up 7 bases and V 1 base, and 7 bases lay outside the gene matches. CDR1 is LNHNV and CDR2 is YYDKDF in the germline V gene (reference sequence). This CDR3 has 16 residues. DNA for the CDR3: TGTGCCACCAGCAGAGTCGTGGGACAGGGAGGTGAAAAACTGTTTTTT. It is translated as CATSRVVGQGGEKLFF.

This rearrangement joins TRBV9 to TRBJ1-3; perhaps TRBD1 as D (5 bases). The CDR3 loop spans 15 amino acids. The germline V gene encodes CDR1 SGDLS and CDR2 YYNGEE. With 3 bases removed from V and 3 bases from J, the gap between germline ends came to 13 bases. CDR3 DNA sequence: TGTGCCAGCAGCGAAGGGGAATTCGGTGGAAACACCATATATTTT. The encoded protein is CASSEGEFGGNTIYF.

V and J are TRBV7-8 and TRBJ2-5; D remains ambiguous. The CDR3 has 13 amino acids. V was clipped by 5 bases and J by 2 bases, with 9 bases between them. Germline V gives CDR1 SGHVS, CDR2 FQNEAQ. As DNA, the CDR3 is TGTGCCAGCAGCCCTCTCGGGCAAGAGACCCAGTACTTC. This translates into CASSPLGQETQYF. Full variable domain (rest looked up from reference TRBV7-8 and TRBJ2-5): GAGVSQSPRYKVAKRGQDVALRCDPISGHVSLFWYQQALGQGPEFLTYFQNEAQLDKSGLPSDRFFAERPEGSVSTLKIQRTQQEDSAVYLCASSPLGQETQYFGPGTRLLVL.

The chain uses TRBV7-3 and TRBJ2-6; 7 bases line up with TRBD1. The V segment lost 3 bases and the J segment 2 bases; nucleotides outside the gene matches: 1. Looked up from germline, CDR1 is SGHTA and CDR2 is FQGTGA. CDR3 size: 15 residues. CDR3 in amino acids: CASSFTGAGANVLTF. The CDR3 DNA reads TGTGCCAGCAGCTTCACAGGGGCTGGGGCCAACGTCCTGACTTTC.

The chain employs TRBV11-2 and TRBJ2-7; maybe TRBD2 (5 bases). CDR3 size: 15 residues. V gave up 1 base and J gave up 6 bases, with 16 bases separating them. Germline loops: CDR1 SGHAT, CDR2 FQNNGV. The CDR3 loop reads CASSLGAVLRSEQYF. CDR3 sequence (DNA): TGTGCCAGCAGCTTAGGAGCGGTCCTCCGAAGCGAGCAGTACTTC.